This T cell receptor (beta chain) was obtained from a study of T cell responses to AZD1222 COVID-19 vaccine. General study results and limits: Repertoire sampling was restricted to post-peak T cell response timepoints.

About this clone: Its target is not known.

The ends were cut back, 0 bases at V and 0 bases at J, with 6 bases in the middle. This CDR3 is 14 amino acids long. Germline V gene sequence: CDR1 LGHNA, CDR2 YSLEER. Clones were sequenced by immunoSEQ multiplex PCR, and TCRdb holds only the in-frame ones, with some missing. This table holds about 140,000 clones, around 88% found once. V and J are TRBV4-3 and TRBJ2-7; no firm D call. The TCR comes from an adult in good health. Sequenced here: peripheral blood, sampled on day 0 of AZD1222 vaccination. The chain's CDR3 is CASSQELSSYEQYF. The CDR3 DNA is TGCGCCAGCAGCCAAGAGTTGAGCTCCTACGAGCAGTACTTC.